This section outlines one TCR beta chain sequence together with its context. Its target is not known. This CDR3 region has 18 residues. The V segment lost 2 bases and the J segment 0 bases; nucleotides outside the gene matches: 10. Alongside a J-beta primer mix, a sample-barcoded 5' primer served in a second PCR lasting roughly 7 to 12 cycles. In TCRdb, the 5' RACE reads were re-called with MiXCR into one record per CDR3 protein. The sample consists of hundreds of thousands of distinct CDR3 sequences, 58% of them appearing once. This sample is drawn from a study of blood T cells in healthy people across ages. Study-wide points: Expanded clonotype changes were possibly confounded by unknown donor CMV status.

The clonotype comes from a man in his fifties or sixties in good health. The V gene is TRBV12-3 or TRBV12-4, the J gene TRBJ1-1, with 9 bases that match TRBD1. Sequencing was done on a sample of blood. CDR3 in DNA: TGTGCCAGCAGTTTACCTACAGGGGGCTTGGCGGTGAACACTGAAGCTTTCTTT. It translates to CASSLPTGGLAVNTEAFF.